This T cell receptor beta chain comes out of a study of T cell repertoires in cytomegalovirus infection. Study details: HLA-B-restricted CMV epitopes that are well studied, plus recently identified HLA-C-restricted ones, were used by the study. Signatures in public TCR beta sequences pointed to both CMV infection and matching HLA type. Overall study findings and caveats: Cumulative frequency (of public TCR beta family members) identified carriers of CMV plus the relevant HLA. There were HLA-C-restricted CMV-specific TCR beta clonotypes dominating the ex vivo response.

The junction had 5 bases not matched to a gene; V was cut back by 0 bases and J by 2 bases. From germline, CDR1 is DFQATT and CDR2 SNEGSKA (reference sequence). The CDR3 runs to 15 residues. This clonotype was observed a few times. Its target is unknown. Each CDR3 protein is one row after TCRdb ran MiXCR on the reads. The sample consists of approximately 600,000 distinct CDR3 sequences, roughly 43% of them appearing once. The sequences come from cultured PBMCs, collected from culture after CMV antigen stimulation. The V gene is TRBV20-1, the J gene TRBJ2-7; 9 nucleotides line up with TRBD1. This TCR was sampled from a human donor in good health (CMV status not recorded). Some clones in this sample may be carry-over from other donors' samples. The CDR3: CSARDRRTGAYEQYF. CDR3 coding DNA: TGCAGTGCTAGAGATCGAAGGACAGGGGCCTACGAGCAGTACTTC.